This T cell receptor beta chain was sequenced in a study of cytomegalovirus exposure and HLA in healthy donors. Study-level findings and limits: Later on, a genetic analysis was performed. It linked a missense variant in DCLRE1C with V- and J-gene trimming of TCR beta. Productive status was seen about 87% or about 30% of the time for most TCR beta V segments in an earlier analysis.

Amplification used 60 Vbeta primers and 13 Jbeta primers. TCRdb's table, derived via immunoSEQ multiplex PCR, lists solely in-frame clones and lacks some. The sample carries 95,000 to 150,000 clones, around 76% recorded once. A note on this clone: The target antigen is unknown.

Germline CDR1 is SGDLS and CDR2 is YYNGEE. V gave up 3 bases and J gave up 7 bases; unmatched junction bases: 8. The length of the CDR3 is 14 residues. The chain combines TRBV9 with TRBJ1-2; 8 positions match TRBD1. Sequenced material: PBMCs. The clonotype comes from an older woman in good health and CMV-seropositive. The CDR3 DNA follows: TGTGCCAGCAGCGCGAAGGACAGGGTGGCTGGCTACACCTTC. This encodes CASSAKDRVAGYTF.